This T cell receptor beta chain was sequenced in a study of blood T cell repertoires in COVID-19. Study-level background: From the United States, Italy and Spain came samples of acute and convalescent COVID-19.

TCRdb's copy holds only in-frame clones and misses some; the assay was immunoSEQ multiplex PCR. The sample has about 260,000 clones, around 89% seen once. The V gene end was trimmed by 4 bases and the J gene end by 3 bases; junction bases not matched to a gene: 7. The germline V gene encodes CDR1 SGHRS and CDR2 YFSETQ. The CDR3 runs to 15 residues. The source of this sequence is a woman aged 40 to 55 with acute or convalescent COVID-19. This chain connects TRBV5-1 to TRBJ1-2, with 9 bases identical to TRBD1. The sequenced sample consisted of peripheral blood. CDR3 bases: TGCGCCAGCAGCCCGGGACAGGGCTACGACTATGGCTACACCTTC. It encodes CASSPGQGYDYGYTF.